A single T cell receptor beta chain is shown here with its context. The germline gene is not matched at one end of the junction; a read error may be the cause. This sample was taken from a study of tumor-infiltrating lymphocytes in primary liver carcinoma. The wider study: All patients, whether men or women, fell within 30 to 69 years of age. Per sample, productive TCRbeta reads numbered roughly 3.5 to 8 million, similar across tissue types.

The approximately 17-32 mg bulk tissue piece was not sorted before simultaneous RNA and DNA extraction. The cohort consisted of patients whose primary liver carcinoma was surgically resected. Priming with a constant-region primer yielded TCR beta cDNA from about 450 ng total RNA. Researchers made the TCR beta libraries by running three nested multiplex PCR rounds with slightly modified ARM-PCR. PCR rounds one and two used TRBV1-TRBV30 forward primers with a C-beta reverse primer for 10 cycles each. TCRdb redid the calling of the multiplex PCR reads with MiXCR, one entry per CDR3 protein. The repertoire consists of some 120,000 distinct CDR3 sequences, with 60% to 80% occurring once and the leading ten covering 8.4%. This CDR3 has 18 residues. Germline CDR1 reads SGHAT; CDR2 reads FQDESV (reference sequence).

The TCR comes from a woman between 55 and 75 years old with primary liver carcinoma and hepatitis B virus infection. Sequenced input: liver tumor tissue from sampling region 3. This sample's subset: tumor region T3, left-lateral pole. V gene TRBV11-1 combines with J gene TRBJ2-3, with 10 bases aligning to TRBD2. This CDR3 is CASRLALAGGPDTDTQYF. Written as DNA, the CDR3 is TGTGCCAGCCGCTTAGCGTTAGCGGGAGGACCTGACACAGATACGCAGTATTTT. The variable domain in full, with the rest retrieved from reference TRBV11-1 and TRBJ2-3, is EAEVAQSPRYKITEKSQAVAFWCDPISGHATLYWYRQILGQGPELLVQFQDESVVDDSQLPKDRFSAERLKGVDSTLKIQPAELGDSAMYLCASRLALAGGPDTDTQYFGPGTRLTVL.